This is a list of T cell receptor beta chains from one sample in a study of blood T cell repertoires in COVID-19. The assay was immunoSEQ multiplex PCR, and TCRdb's table has in-frame clones only and misses some. The data contain around 150,000 clones, 81% of them seen just once; the ten biggest clones take up approximately 10%. What was sequenced was peripheral blood. These receptors all stem from a man in his 60s with active or convalescent COVID-19. Each CDR3 is given with its conserved first and last residue. The D gene is left open where the match is weak. Clone size is not always given. Where it is, it says once, few, many or a class for expanded clones.

d_call j_call v_call clone_size cdr3_nt cdr3_aa
TRBD1 TRBJ2-7 TRBV7-6 once TGTGCCAGCAGCTTAGTCGGACAGGGGGTCGGCTACGAGCAGTACTTC CASSLVGQGVGYEQYF
TRBD1 TRBJ1-3 TRBV28 . TGTGCCAGCAGTTTAGCGTGGACAGGGGCCGGAAACACCATATATTTT CASSLAWTGAGNTIYF
TRBD1 TRBJ1-2 TRBV5-1 once TGCGCCAGCAGCCGGGACAGGGACTATGGCTACACCTTC CASSRDRDYGYTF
TRBD1 TRBJ2-7 TRBV18 . TGTGCCAGCTCAGACAGGGTTTCTTGGGTCGAGCAGTACTTC CASSDRVSWVEQYF
. TRBJ1-2 TRBV5-4 . TGTGCCAGCAGCTTGGCGGGGATTTTGAACTATGGCTACACCTTC CASSLAGILNYGYTF
TRBD2 TRBJ2-1 TRBV27 . TGTGCCAGCAGTTTAAGGCCGGGACTAGTCAGCTCCTACAATGAGCAGTTCTTC CASSLRPGLVSSYNEQFF
TRBD2 TRBJ2-5 TRBV5-4 . TGTGCCAGCAGCCGGACTAGCGGGGGAGGAGAGACCCAGTACTTC CASSRTSGGGETQYF
. TRBJ2-1 TRBV7-2 . TGTGCCAGCAGCTTAATGTTGGCGGCAAAGCGCGGTGAGCAGTTCTTC CASSLMLAAKRGEQFF
. TRBJ2-2 TRBV18 . TGTGCCAGCCGAGGCACAGGGTTACGATCGGCCACCGGGGAGCTGTTTTTT CASRGTGLRSATGELFF
TRBD2 TRBJ2-7 TRBV20-1 . TGCAGTGCTAGTTGGCCGGCTAGCGGGAGCTACGAGCAGTACTTC CSASWPASGSYEQYF
TRBD1 TRBJ2-7 TRBV11-2 . TGTGCCAGCAGACCTATCTTCCCGGGACAGGGGAGTCCCTACGAGCAGTACTTC CASRPIFPGQGSPYEQYF
TRBD1 TRBJ2-3 TRBV3-1/TRBV3-2 . TGTGCCAGCAGCCAAGATATCCGGGACAGGGCCCCCGATACGCAGTATTTT CASSQDIRDRAPDTQYF
TRBD1 TRBJ1-3 TRBV14 . TGTGCCAGCTCGGACAGGACCTCTGGAAACACCATATATTTT CASSDRTSGNTIYF
. TRBJ1-4 TRBV21-1 . TGTGCCAGCAGCAAATTGGGACTTACAGGGGGAGGATCTGCAACTAATGAAAAACTGTTTTTT CASSKLGLTGGGSATNEKLFF
TRBD1 TRBJ2-7 TRBV7-9 . TGTGCCAGCAGCTTAATTCGGGACAGGGGGCACGGGCAGTACTTC CASSLIRDRGHGQYF
. TRBJ2-1 TRBV28 . TGTGCCAGCAGTTTACGCGGGGCCCCTAACAATGAGCAGTTCTTC CASSLRGAPNNEQFF
. TRBJ1-1 TRBV24-1 . TGTGCCACCAGTGATGGCTCACAGGGCGCGTCTGAAGCTTTCTTT CATSDGSQGASEAFF
TRBD2 TRBJ2-1 TRBV28 medium-sized TGTGCCAGCAGTAGCGGGAGAGGGGAGGTGGATGAGCAGTTCTTC CASSSGRGEVDEQFF
TRBD2 TRBJ2-7 TRBV5-1 few TGCGCCAGCACCCCCCTTTTAGCGGGAGGGCCCTACGAGCAGTACTTC CASTPLLAGGPYEQYF
TRBD2 TRBJ2-1 TRBV9 once TGTGCCAGCAGCGTAGCTCCAGCGGGGGGGCAAAATGAGCAGTTCTTC CASSVAPAGGQNEQFF
. TRBJ1-4 TRBV2 . TGTGCCAGCAGGGCAGGAAATGAAAAACTGTTTTTT CASRAGNEKLFF
. TRBJ1-1 TRBV29-1 . TGCAGCGTTGGCGGGATGAACACTGAAGCTTTCTTT CSVGGMNTEAFF
TRBD1 TRBJ2-4 TRBV6-5 . TGTGCCAGCAGACGAGTGACAGGGGACCAAAACATTCAGTACTTC CASRRVTGDQNIQYF
TRBD1 TRBJ2-7 TRBV6-5 . TGTGCCAGCAGTTACTCTCCGGGACAGGGGGTCGACGAGCAGTACTTC CASSYSPGQGVDEQYF
. TRBJ1-2 TRBV19 . TGTGCCAGTAGTATGCAGGGAAACTATGGCTACACCTTC CASSMQGNYGYTF
TRBD2 TRBJ2-3 TRBV7-2 . TGTGCCAGCAGCGCACTAGCGGGAGGGGCAGATACGCAGTATTTT CASSALAGGADTQYF
. TRBJ1-2 TRBV5-1 . TGCGCCAGCAGCATTGAGGGACAAAACTATGGCTACACCTTC CASSIEGQNYGYTF
. TRBJ1-2 TRBV5-4 . TGTGCCAGCAGCTTGGCGGGGGAGGGTGGCTACACCTTC CASSLAGEGGYTF
TRBD1 TRBJ1-3 TRBV5-1 . TGCGCCAGCAGCCAAGGGACAGACTCTGGAAACACCATATATTTT CASSQGTDSGNTIYF
. TRBJ2-7 TRBV5-1 . TGCGCCAGCAGCTTGGCAGAAGACTACGAGCAGTACTTC CASSLAEDYEQYF
TRBD1 TRBJ1-1 TRBV3-1/TRBV3-2 . TGTGCCAGCAGCCCCCCCCCGCGGACAGGGTATTCTCGTGGGACTGAAGCTTTCTTT CASSPPPRTGYSRGTEAFF
TRBD1 TRBJ2-5 TRBV5-1 . TGCGCCAGCAGCCTCGGACAGGGATTGGAGACCCAGTACTTC CASSLGQGLETQYF
TRBD1 TRBJ2-5 TRBV2 . TGTGCCATTGTACAGGGGCCGGGGGAGACCCAGTACTTC CAIVQGPGETQYF
TRBD1 TRBJ2-4 TRBV5-1 . TGCGCCAGCAGCACGGGACAGGGGCTAGCCAAAAACATTCAGTACTTC CASSTGQGLAKNIQYF
. TRBJ1-5 TRBV7-2 few TGTGCCAGCAGCTTAGTATATAGCAATCAGCCCCAGCATTTT CASSLVYSNQPQHF
. TRBJ2-7 TRBV6-6 . TGTGCCAGCAGTTTGGACTGGAGTTCCCGCTCCTACGAGCAGTACTTC CASSLDWSSRSYEQYF
. TRBJ2-7 TRBV12-3/TRBV12-4 . TGTGCCAGCAGTTTAGGCGGCCGTTACGAGCAGTACTTC CASSLGGRYEQYF
TRBD1 TRBJ1-2 TRBV6-5 once TGTGCCAGCAGCGACAGGGGCTATGGCTACACCTTC CASSDRGYGYTF
TRBD1 TRBJ2-1 TRBV4-1 few TGCGCCAGCAGCCAACCAGTGGTTAGACAGGGTACCAATGAGCAGTTCTTC CASSQPVVRQGTNEQFF
. TRBJ2-2 TRBV2 . TGTGCCGGGGTAGCGGAGGTAACCGGGGAGCTGTTTTTT CAGVAEVTGELFF
. TRBJ1-1 TRBV4-1 . TGCGCCAGCAGCCAAGTTAGCTTCCCTAACACTGAAGCTTTCTTT CASSQVSFPNTEAFF
. TRBJ2-5 TRBV18 . TGTGCCAGCTCACACAGGGAAGAGACCCAGTACTTC CASSHREETQYF
TRBD1 TRBJ1-6 TRBV5-6 . TGTGCCAGCAGCTTGGATCAGGGGGTATCTTCACCCCTCCACTTT CASSLDQGVSSPLHF
TRBD2 TRBJ2-3 TRBV2 . TGTGCCAGCAGTGAATTGCCCGGGACTAGTTCTTCAGATACGCAGTATTTT CASSELPGTSSSDTQYF
. TRBJ1-3 TRBV18 . TGTGCCAGCTCACAACGGGAAGAAAACACCATATATTTT CASSQREENTIYF
. TRBJ1-3 TRBV5-4 . TGTGCCAGCAGCTTGGCCGGGAGAAACACCATATATTTT CASSLAGRNTIYF
. TRBJ2-5 TRBV2 . TGTGCCAGCAGGGGGGGCCAAGAGACCCAGTACTTC CASRGGQETQYF
TRBD2 TRBJ2-3 TRBV7-2 . TGTGCCAGCAGCTCCGGACTAGCGGTCACAGATACGCAGTATTTT CASSSGLAVTDTQYF
TRBD1 TRBJ1-4 TRBV11-1 once TGTGCCAGCAGCCCCCGGGACAGAACTAATGAAAAACTGTTTTTT CASSPRDRTNEKLFF
. TRBJ2-3 TRBV15 . TGTGCCACCAGCAGTCCTAGAGGGGGGGCAGGAGATACGCAGTATTTT CATSSPRGGAGDTQYF
. TRBJ1-1 TRBV12-3/TRBV12-4 . TGTGCCAGCAGTTTCGGCAGGGTCCCTGAAGCTTTCTTT CASSFGRVPEAFF
. TRBJ1-1 TRBV15 . TGTGCCACCAGCAGAGATTTCCAGGGGCGCGTCACTGAAGCTTTCTTT CATSRDFQGRVTEAFF
. TRBJ1-2 TRBV6-1 . TGTGCCAGCAGTGAAGGTCTACAGGGCTATGGCTACACCTTC CASSEGLQGYGYTF